This T cell receptor (beta chain) was recorded in a study of T cell responses to AZD1222 COVID-19 vaccine. Study results and caveats: A rise in Spike-specific TCR breadth and depth followed two AZD1222 doses. Most donors were white British and more were female, and clonal diversity was possibly underestimated. Nearly half of spike-specific TCRs reportedly go after variant regions that carry no mutations. Sampled repertoires all dated from after the peak T cell response.

This clone was detected a few times. Its antigen is unknown. The CDR3 loop spans 12 amino acids. Trimming pared 5 bases from V and 5 bases from J, leaving 9 bases between. Here immunoSEQ multiplex PCR was the method, and the copy in TCRdb shows in-frame clones only, minus some. The sample shows fewer than 200,000 clones, around 92% of them seen only once. This clonotype originated in an adult in good health. The chain recombines TRBV12-3 or TRBV12-4 with TRBJ1-1; D not resolved. Material: peripheral blood, obtained on day 0 of AZD1222 vaccination. This CDR3 is CASSKGRTEAFF. The CDR3 DNA reads TGTGCCAGCAGTAAAGGTCGGACTGAAGCTTTCTTT.